The present T cell receptor beta chain was sequenced within a study of blood T cell repertoires in COVID-19. Overall study: From T cells, B-cell-depleted T cells, or PBMCs came the material, which was cDNA or gDNA.

Measured with immunoSEQ multiplex PCR; TCRdb has only the in-frame clones, and not every one. The sample has some 130,000 clones; approximately 81% are singletons. This TCR derives from a woman aged 25 to 39 who had recovered from COVID-19. The sequenced sample was peripheral blood.

Here the CDR3 DNA reads TGTGCCAGTAGCCCGGGGATTGGAACGGGGGGCTACACCTTC. This encodes CASSPGIGTGGYTF. V gene TRBV19 combines with J gene TRBJ1-2; D is unclear. Germline V gene lookup returns CDR1 LNHDA and CDR2 SQIVND (reference sequence). CDR3 length: 14 residues. Trimming stripped 6 bases from V and 8 bases from J, with 19 bases between. Full variable domain (missing parts from reference TRBV19 and TRBJ1-2): DGGITQSPKYLFRKEGQNVTLSCEQNLNHDAMYWYRQDPGQGLRLIYYSQIVNDFQKGDIAEGYSVSREKKESFPLTVTSAQKNPTAFYLCASSPGIGTGGYTFGSGTRLTVV.